The rows below give T cell receptor beta chains drawn from one sample of a study of early T cells in non-severe SARS-CoV-2 infection. MiXCR, run by TCRdb on the 5' RACE reads, gives a single entry per CDR3 protein. In the table there are about 47,000 distinct CDR3 sequences, roughly a tenth of which are singletons. The sequences come from whole blood, collected at baseline. The receptor set was obtained from an adult who was a healthcare worker with PCR-confirmed SARS-CoV-2 infection or an uninfected control (not recorded which). Both conserved end residues are part of each CDR3. Fields, in order: J gene, clone size, D gene, CDR3 length, V gene, CDR3 DNA, CDR3 protein. D genes are given only for firm matches. Size values are once, few and many counts, or a class for expanded clones, and some rows have none.

J gene: TRBJ1-4; clone size: many; D gene: NA; CDR3 length: 14; V gene: TRBV19; CDR3 DNA: TGTGCCAGTACCATAGGACGGACTAATGAAAAACTGTTTTTT; CDR3 protein: CASTIGRTNEKLFF
J gene: TRBJ1-6; clone size: NA; D gene: NA; CDR3 length: 14; V gene: TRBV30; CDR3 DNA: TGTGCCTGGAGTAGGACAGCCCATAATTCACCCCTCCACTTT; CDR3 protein: CAWSRTAHNSPLHF
J gene: TRBJ2-7; clone size: once; D gene: NA; CDR3 length: 15; V gene: TRBV18; CDR3 DNA: TGTGCCAGCTCACCCTACAGGGACTCCTCCTACGAGCAGTACTTC; CDR3 protein: CASSPYRDSSYEQYF
J gene: TRBJ1-2; clone size: few; D gene: NA; CDR3 length: 17; V gene: TRBV7-8; CDR3 DNA: TGTGCCAGCAGCTTAAGGGAGGGGGGCGTGCAGGTTTATGGCTACACCTTC; CDR3 protein: CASSLREGGVQVYGYTF
J gene: TRBJ2-2; clone size: NA; D gene: TRBD1; CDR3 length: 13; V gene: TRBV7-8; CDR3 DNA: TGTGCCAGCAGCTCACCGGGACAGGGTCAGCTGTTTTTT; CDR3 protein: CASSSPGQGQLFF
J gene: TRBJ1-1; clone size: many; D gene: NA; CDR3 length: 14; V gene: TRBV12-5; CDR3 DNA: TGTGCTAGTGGCTCCAGGGGCTGGGGCACTGAAGCTTTCTTT; CDR3 protein: CASGSRGWGTEAFF
J gene: TRBJ2-1; clone size: NA; D gene: TRBD1; CDR3 length: 12; V gene: TRBV29-1; CDR3 DNA: TGCAGCGTGAAGACAGGGGGCGTTGAGCAGTTCTTC; CDR3 protein: CSVKTGGVEQFF
J gene: TRBJ1-4; clone size: many; D gene: NA; CDR3 length: 14; V gene: TRBV7-8; CDR3 DNA: TGTGCCAGCAGCGAGACAACAACTAATGAAAAACTGTTTTTT; CDR3 protein: CASSETTTNEKLFF
J gene: TRBJ1-1; clone size: NA; D gene: TRBD1; CDR3 length: 15; V gene: TRBV9; CDR3 DNA: TGTGCCAGCAGCGTAGAGGCAGGGGGGGTCACTGAAGCTTTCTTT; CDR3 protein: CASSVEAGGVTEAFF
J gene: TRBJ2-2; clone size: once; D gene: NA; CDR3 length: 14; V gene: TRBV12-3/TRBV12-4; CDR3 DNA: TGTGCCAGCAGTTTTTCCCGGAGCACCGGGGAGCTGTTTTTT; CDR3 protein: CASSFSRSTGELFF
J gene: TRBJ1-5; clone size: few; D gene: NA; CDR3 length: 14; V gene: TRBV6-1; CDR3 DNA: TGTGCCAGCAGTGACCCCCAGAGCAATCAGCCCCAGCATTTT; CDR3 protein: CASSDPQSNQPQHF
J gene: TRBJ1-5; clone size: few; D gene: TRBD1; CDR3 length: 14; V gene: TRBV18; CDR3 DNA: TGTGCCAGCTCACAGGACAGGGCTTATCAGCCCCAGCATTTT; CDR3 protein: CASSQDRAYQPQHF
J gene: TRBJ1-1; clone size: NA; D gene: TRBD1; CDR3 length: 15; V gene: TRBV20-1; CDR3 DNA: TGCAGTGCTAGGAGTGGGACAGGGGTAAAGACTGAAGCTTTCTTT; CDR3 protein: CSARSGTGVKTEAFF
J gene: TRBJ2-5; clone size: NA; D gene: TRBD2; CDR3 length: 14; V gene: TRBV6-5; CDR3 DNA: TGTGCCAGCAGTGGAGCGGGGGGTGAAGATACCCAGTACTTC; CDR3 protein: CASSGAGGEDTQYF
J gene: TRBJ2-3; clone size: few; D gene: NA; CDR3 length: 12; V gene: TRBV3-1; CDR3 DNA: TGTGCCAGCAGGGGGAACACAGATACGCAGTATTTT; CDR3 protein: CASRGNTDTQYF
J gene: TRBJ1-5; clone size: few; D gene: TRBD1; CDR3 length: 14; V gene: TRBV5-6; CDR3 DNA: TGTGCCAGCAGCTTTGGACAGGGTAGTCAGCCCCAGCATTTT; CDR3 protein: CASSFGQGSQPQHF
J gene: TRBJ2-1; clone size: NA; D gene: NA; CDR3 length: 15; V gene: TRBV5-1; CDR3 DNA: TGCGCCAGCAGCTTGGCCGCCAGCTCCTACAATGAGCAGTTCTTC; CDR3 protein: CASSLAASSYNEQFF
J gene: TRBJ1-5; clone size: NA; D gene: NA; CDR3 length: 15; V gene: TRBV12-3/TRBV12-4; CDR3 DNA: TGTGCCAGCAGAAAGACAGGAATTAGCAATCAGCCCCAGCATTTT; CDR3 protein: CASRKTGISNQPQHF
J gene: TRBJ2-2; clone size: many; D gene: TRBD1; CDR3 length: 16; V gene: TRBV11-2; CDR3 DNA: TGTGCCAGCAGGAGACCGGGACAGGGGGCCTCCGGGGAGCTGTTTTTT; CDR3 protein: CASRRPGQGASGELFF
J gene: TRBJ1-6; clone size: few; D gene: NA; CDR3 length: 16; V gene: TRBV4-3; CDR3 DNA: TGCGCCAGCAGCCAAGATGGGAAGGGGCTTAATTCACCCCTCCACTTT; CDR3 protein: CASSQDGKGLNSPLHF
J gene: TRBJ1-1; clone size: NA; D gene: NA; CDR3 length: 12; V gene: TRBV7-2; CDR3 DNA: TGTGCCAGCAGCTTTGTTCACACTGAAGCTTTCTTT; CDR3 protein: CASSFVHTEAFF
J gene: TRBJ1-4; clone size: NA; D gene: NA; CDR3 length: 15; V gene: TRBV23-1; CDR3 DNA: TGCGCCAGCAGTCAATCAAGGCTTTTAGGGGAAAAACTGTTTTTT; CDR3 protein: CASSQSRLLGEKLFF
J gene: TRBJ2-5; clone size: NA; D gene: TRBD2; CDR3 length: 14; V gene: TRBV20-1; CDR3 DNA: TGCAGTGCTAGGCGCGGGGGGACCCAAGAGACCCAGTACTTC; CDR3 protein: CSARRGGTQETQYF
J gene: TRBJ2-7; clone size: NA; D gene: TRBD2; CDR3 length: 16; V gene: TRBV9; CDR3 DNA: TGTGCCAGCAGCAGAGGACTAGCGGGAGCTCCCCACGAGCAGTACTTC; CDR3 protein: CASSRGLAGAPHEQYF
J gene: TRBJ1-1; clone size: few; D gene: NA; CDR3 length: 15; V gene: TRBV4-3; CDR3 DNA: TGCGCCAGCAGCCAAGATGGAGCGGGTCAAACTGAAGCTTTCTTT; CDR3 protein: CASSQDGAGQTEAFF
J gene: TRBJ1-5; clone size: many; D gene: TRBD1; CDR3 length: 17; V gene: TRBV19; CDR3 DNA: TGTGCCAGTAGTCCCCGGACAGGGGGCTTGAGCAATCAGCCCCAGCATTTT; CDR3 protein: CASSPRTGGLSNQPQHF
J gene: TRBJ1-6; clone size: NA; D gene: NA; CDR3 length: 13; V gene: TRBV28; CDR3 DNA: TGTGCCAGCAGTTATTACGGGAAGGGGACCCTCCACTTT; CDR3 protein: CASSYYGKGTLHF
J gene: TRBJ2-7; clone size: many; D gene: NA; CDR3 length: 11; V gene: TRBV28; CDR3 DNA: TGTGCCAGCAGGGGTGACTACGAGCAGTACTTC; CDR3 protein: CASRGDYEQYF
J gene: TRBJ1-5; clone size: many; D gene: TRBD1; CDR3 length: 14; V gene: TRBV12-3/TRBV12-4; CDR3 DNA: TGTGCCAGCAGAACGGACAGGGCGGGCCAGCCCCAGCATTTT; CDR3 protein: CASRTDRAGQPQHF
J gene: TRBJ2-1; clone size: NA; D gene: TRBD2; CDR3 length: 16; V gene: TRBV7-9; CDR3 DNA: TGTGCCAGCAGCTTAGATAGCGGGAGGGCCGACAATGAGCAGTTCTTC; CDR3 protein: CASSLDSGRADNEQFF
J gene: TRBJ2-1; clone size: few; D gene: TRBD2; CDR3 length: 14; V gene: TRBV20-1; CDR3 DNA: TGCAGAGGGGGAGGGGCTAGCGGGACATATGAGCAGTTCTTC; CDR3 protein: CRGGGASGTYEQFF
J gene: TRBJ2-1; clone size: few; D gene: TRBD2; CDR3 length: 16; V gene: TRBV6-6; CDR3 DNA: TGTGCCAGCAGTTACCTTCCGACTAGCGGGGGCAATGAGCAGTTCTTC; CDR3 protein: CASSYLPTSGGNEQFF
J gene: TRBJ2-1; clone size: few; D gene: TRBD1; CDR3 length: 14; V gene: TRBV27; CDR3 DNA: TGTGCCAGCAGTTACGGACAGGGGGGCAATGAGCAGTTCTTC; CDR3 protein: CASSYGQGGNEQFF
J gene: TRBJ2-7; clone size: NA; D gene: TRBD2; CDR3 length: 14; V gene: TRBV5-1; CDR3 DNA: TGCGCCAGCAGCTTGGGCCCGGGGGGCTACGAGCAGTACTTC; CDR3 protein: CASSLGPGGYEQYF
J gene: TRBJ2-3; clone size: NA; D gene: NA; CDR3 length: 13; V gene: TRBV19; CDR3 DNA: TGTGCCAGTAGTTCGACTCCTACAGATACGCAGTATTTT; CDR3 protein: CASSSTPTDTQYF
J gene: TRBJ2-7; clone size: NA; D gene: NA; CDR3 length: 14; V gene: TRBV7-8; CDR3 DNA: TGTGCCAGCAGCCCCCGGACAGAGAACTGGGAGCAGTACTTC; CDR3 protein: CASSPRTENWEQYF
J gene: TRBJ2-5; clone size: few; D gene: NA; CDR3 length: 15; V gene: TRBV2; CDR3 DNA: TGTGCCAGCAGGAGGGATAACAAGATCCGAGAGACCCAGTACTTC; CDR3 protein: CASRRDNKIRETQYF
J gene: TRBJ2-1; clone size: few; D gene: TRBD2; CDR3 length: 14; V gene: TRBV6-5; CDR3 DNA: TGTGCCAGCCGGACTAGCGGGAGTCAGAATGAGCAGTTCTTC; CDR3 protein: CASRTSGSQNEQFF
J gene: TRBJ2-7; clone size: few; D gene: NA; CDR3 length: 15; V gene: TRBV5-4; CDR3 DNA: TGTGCCAGCAGCTTGGCCGGCAGCGCCGCCTACGAGCAGTACTTC; CDR3 protein: CASSLAGSAAYEQYF
J gene: TRBJ1-2; clone size: NA; D gene: NA; CDR3 length: 13; V gene: TRBV11-2; CDR3 DNA: TGTGCCAGCAGTTATACAGGGATAGGTGGCTACACCTTC; CDR3 protein: CASSYTGIGGYTF
J gene: TRBJ1-2; clone size: NA; D gene: TRBD1; CDR3 length: 13; V gene: TRBV12-3/TRBV12-4; CDR3 DNA: TGTGCCAGCAGAACGACAGGGAACTATGGCTACACCTTC; CDR3 protein: CASRTTGNYGYTF
J gene: TRBJ2-7; clone size: few; D gene: NA; CDR3 length: 15; V gene: TRBV27; CDR3 DNA: TGTGCCAGCAGTCGTCAGGGGATCGGCCTGTACGAGCAGTACTTC; CDR3 protein: CASSRQGIGLYEQYF
J gene: TRBJ2-2; clone size: few; D gene: NA; CDR3 length: 13; V gene: TRBV4-1; CDR3 DNA: TGCGCCAGCAGCCCCCCCAACACCGGGGAGCTGTTTTTT; CDR3 protein: CASSPPNTGELFF
J gene: TRBJ2-2; clone size: NA; D gene: NA; CDR3 length: 11; V gene: TRBV6-2/TRBV6-3; CDR3 DNA: TGTGCCAGCAGTTACCTCGGGGAGCTGTTTTTT; CDR3 protein: CASSYLGELFF
J gene: TRBJ2-1; clone size: many; D gene: TRBD2; CDR3 length: 18; V gene: TRBV5-1; CDR3 DNA: TGCGCCAGCAGCTCTAGACTAGCGGGAGGGCTTACCTACAATGAGCAGTTCTTC; CDR3 protein: CASSSRLAGGLTYNEQFF
J gene: TRBJ2-7; clone size: medium-sized; D gene: NA; CDR3 length: 15; V gene: TRBV20-1; CDR3 DNA: TGCAGTGCTAGAGATCTGAGTGAGGACCTTGGGGAGCAGTACTTC; CDR3 protein: CSARDLSEDLGEQYF
J gene: TRBJ2-3; clone size: few; D gene: NA; CDR3 length: 13; V gene: TRBV2; CDR3 DNA: TGTGCCAGCAGGGCCTTGGAGGCAGATACGCAGTATTTT; CDR3 protein: CASRALEADTQYF
J gene: TRBJ2-5; clone size: few; D gene: NA; CDR3 length: 11; V gene: TRBV5-1; CDR3 DNA: TGCGCCAGCACCAATCAAGAGACCCAGTACTTC; CDR3 protein: CASTNQETQYF
J gene: TRBJ1-5; clone size: many; D gene: NA; CDR3 length: 14; V gene: TRBV12-3/TRBV12-4; CDR3 DNA: TGTGCCAGCAGAGATTCAATAGGGGCTCAGCCCCAGCATTTT; CDR3 protein: CASRDSIGAQPQHF
J gene: TRBJ2-7; clone size: many; D gene: NA; CDR3 length: 15; V gene: TRBV12-2; CDR3 DNA: TGTGCAAGTCGCCCAATTACAGGGGAACGGTACGAGCAGTACTTC; CDR3 protein: CASRPITGERYEQYF
J gene: TRBJ2-3; clone size: many; D gene: NA; CDR3 length: 14; V gene: TRBV18; CDR3 DNA: TGTGCCAGCTCACAATCGGACGACACAGATACGCAGTATTTT; CDR3 protein: CASSQSDDTDTQYF
J gene: TRBJ2-2; clone size: many; D gene: NA; CDR3 length: 12; V gene: TRBV11-2; CDR3 DNA: TGTGCCAGCAGCTTCATGGCCGGGGAGCTGTTTTTT; CDR3 protein: CASSFMAGELFF
J gene: TRBJ2-5; clone size: many; D gene: NA; CDR3 length: 13; V gene: TRBV11-2; CDR3 DNA: TGTGCCAGCAGCTTATCCCTGGAAGAGACCCAGTACTTC; CDR3 protein: CASSLSLEETQYF
J gene: TRBJ2-3; clone size: few; D gene: TRBD2; CDR3 length: 13; V gene: TRBV7-2; CDR3 DNA: TGTGCCAGCGGACTAGCGGGAGGAGATACGCAGTATTTT; CDR3 protein: CASGLAGGDTQYF